These 23 T cell receptor beta chains were all obtained from the same sample, sequenced in a study of T cell responses to AZD1222 COVID-19 vaccine. Measured with immunoSEQ multiplex PCR; TCRdb has only the in-frame clones, and not every one. The sample includes a few hundred thousand clones, approximately 95% of them seen just once. The sample consisted of peripheral blood, taken on day 0 of AZD1222 vaccination. The source is an adult in good health.

The rearrangement uses TRBV18 and TRBJ2-2; D call uncertain. There are 14 residues in the CDR3. CDR1 and CDR2 from the germline V gene are KGHSH and LQKENI. Between the trimmed V and J ends, which lost 0 bases and 5 bases, there was a span of 7 bases. CDR3 region: CASSPPGQTGELFF. CDR3 coding DNA: TGTGCCAGCTCACCACCCGGGCAGACCGGGGAGCTGTTTTTT.

The genes are TRBV28 and TRBJ2-1; the match to TRBD2 covers 13 bases. CDR3 size: 18 residues. Germline CDR1 and CDR2: MDHEN and SYDVKM. V shed 6 bases, J shed 4 bases, and the junction held 12 bases outside the gene matches. The chain's CDR3 is CASRSLGTSGTVYNEQFF. CDR3 in DNA: TGTGCCAGCAGATCCCTTGGGACTAGCGGGACCGTATACAATGAGCAGTTCTTC.

J is TRBJ2-7 and V is TRBV28, with a tentative D call TRBD2 (5 bases). The length of the CDR3 is 13 residues. The germline CDR1 and CDR2 sequences are MDHEN and SYDVKM. Trimming cost V 3 bases and J 3 bases, with 9 bases left between them. CDR3 protein: CASSLDFHYEQYF. For the CDR3, the DNA is TGTGCCAGCAGTTTGGACTTCCACTACGAGCAGTACTTC.

The rearrangement joins TRBV11-2 to TRBJ1-1; D call uncertain. Germline CDR1 is SGHAT and CDR2 is FQNNGV. This CDR3 has 14 amino acids. Trimming stripped 2 bases from V and 2 bases from J, with 9 bases between. Written as DNA, the CDR3 is TGTGCCAGCAGCTTATGGGCAGGAAACACTGAAGCTTTCTTT. It yields the protein CASSLWAGNTEAFF.

The chain joins TRBV4-1 to TRBJ1-2; 7 nucleotides match TRBD1. V was pared by 2 bases and J by 6 bases, with 9 bases of the junction left unmatched. CDR1 and CDR2 (germline): MGHRA, YSYEKL. This CDR3 contains 15 residues. CDR3 sequence: CASSQSRDSQDGYTF. In nucleotides, the CDR3 is TGCGCCAGCAGCCAATCGAGGGACAGCCAAGATGGCTACACCTTC.

V and J are TRBV7-9 and TRBJ2-7; the match to TRBD1 covers 7 bases. The germline CDR1 and CDR2 sequences are SEHNR and FQNEAQ (reference sequence). This CDR3 is built from 13 residues. The V segment lost 5 bases and the J segment 3 bases; nucleotides outside the gene matches: 4. The CDR3 DNA follows: TGTGCCAGCAGCAACAGGGGCATCTACGAGCAGTACTTC. Translation gives CASSNRGIYEQYF.

The rearrangement uses TRBV5-4 and TRBJ1-4; TRBD1 aligns across 7 bases. The CDR3 runs 14 residues. V lost 4 bases to trimming and J lost 3 bases; unmatched junction nucleotides: 3. Germline CDR1 reads SGHNT; CDR2 reads YYREEE (reference sequence). CDR3 in amino acids: CASSLDRANEKLFF. The CDR3 DNA reads TGTGCCAGCAGCCTAGACAGGGCTAATGAAAAACTGTTTTTT.

V usage is TRBV18 and J usage is TRBJ1-1; weak D call: TRBD1 (5 bases). V gave up 3 bases and J gave up 4 bases, with 15 bases separating them. Germline V gene sequence: CDR1 KGHSH, CDR2 LQKENI. This CDR3 is 15 amino acids long. CDR3: CASSPAGSGGTEAFF. Written as DNA, the CDR3 is TGTGCCAGCTCACCGGCGGGGTCCGGGGGCACTGAAGCTTTCTTT.

CDR3 sequence: CASTLGGTEYNEQFF. Written as DNA, the CDR3 is TGTGCCAGCACCCTAGGCGGGACAGAATACAATGAGCAGTTCTTC. The chain has TRBV7-2 and TRBJ2-1, with a possible D match to TRBD1 (7 bases). The V and J ends lost 7 bases and 4 bases respectively, with 17 bases between them. CDR1 and CDR2 from the germline V gene are SGHTA and FQGNSA. This CDR3 spans 15 amino acids. Using reference TRBV7-2 and TRBJ2-1 for the parts outside the CDR3, the full variable domain is GAGVSQSPSNKVTEKGKDVELRCDPISGHTALYWYRQSLGQGLEFLIYFQGNSAPDKSGLPSDRFSAERTGGSVSTLTIQRTQQEDSAVYLCASTLGGTEYNEQFFGPGTRLTVL.

This sequence joins TRBV6-4 and TRBJ2-7, with 7 bases that match TRBD1. With 9 bases clipped from V and 0 bases from J, the junction kept 17 bases outside the gene matches. Germline V gene sequence: CDR1 MRHNA, CDR2 SNTAGT. CDR3 length equals 17 residues. The CDR3 reads CARYLSRPGQSSYEQYF. The CDR3, as DNA: TGTGCCAGGTACTTATCCCGACCGGGACAGAGCTCCTACGAGCAGTACTTC.

The rearrangement uses TRBV27 and TRBJ1-1; weak D call: TRBD1 (5 bases). Germline V gene sequence: CDR1 MNHEY, CDR2 SMNVEV (reference sequence). The CDR3 runs 15 residues. V was shortened by 7 bases and J by 1 base, with 16 bases between the two germline ends. The CDR3 nucleotides are TGTGCCAGCACCTCAAGGGGATGGGCGAACACTGAAGCTTTCTTT. Translation: CASTSRGWANTEAFF.

This chain uses TRBV2 with TRBJ2-6, with D uncertain. CDR3 length: 17 amino acids. The V gene's germline CDR1 is SNHLY and CDR2 FYNNEI. Trimming pared 7 bases from V and 0 bases from J, leaving 16 bases between. CDR3 in amino acids: CASKGPAPYSGANVLTF. The CDR3 DNA reads TGTGCCAGCAAGGGCCCGGCGCCCTACTCTGGGGCCAACGTCCTGACTTTC.

V is TRBV7-3 and J is TRBJ2-3; the D gene is possibly TRBD2 (6 bases). V was pared by 5 bases and J by 4 bases, with 10 bases between. The CDR3 totals 13 residues. Germline values: CDR1 SGHTA, CDR2 FQGTGA. The CDR3 region is CASSRRGADTQYF. The DNA of the CDR3 is TGTGCCAGCAGCCGGAGGGGCGCAGATACGCAGTATTTT.

This rearrangement joins TRBV11-3 to TRBJ2-5; D gene unclear. The CDR3 runs to 12 residues. CDR1 is SGHNT and CDR2 is YENEEA in the germline V gene. The V and J ends lost 1 base and 4 bases respectively, with 4 bases between them. The CDR3 sequence: CASSLVPETQYF. The CDR3, as DNA: TGTGCCAGCAGCTTAGTCCCAGAGACCCAGTACTTC. Supplemented by reference TRBV11-3 and TRBJ2-5, the full variable domain reads EAGVVQSPRYKIIEKKQPVAFWCNPISGHNTLYWYLQNLGQGPELLIRYENEEAVDDSQLPKDRFSAERLKGVDSTLKIQPAELGDSAVYLCASSLVPETQYFGPGTRLLVL.

The chain combines TRBV14 with TRBJ2-2; 8 positions agree with TRBD2. The V segment lost 4 bases and the J segment 2 bases; nucleotides outside the gene matches: 12. CDR3 size: 18 residues. Germline V gene lookup returns CDR1 SGHDN and CDR2 FVKESK. The DNA of the CDR3 is TGTGCCAGCAGCCCATATAGGGCTAGCGGGCTCAACACCGGGGAGCTGTTTTTT. Translating gives CASSPYRASGLNTGELFF.

The chain recombines TRBV28 with TRBJ2-7; TRBD1 matches at 9 bases. Per the germline V gene, CDR1 is MDHEN and CDR2 is SYDVKM. The CDR3 runs to 15 residues. With 5 bases clipped from V and 2 bases from J, the junction kept 7 bases outside the gene matches. The CDR3 DNA is TGTGCCAGCAGTCTCAGGGACAGGGAGGCCTACGAGCAGTACTTC. It translates to CASSLRDREAYEQYF. The whole variable domain, filled in from reference TRBV28 and TRBJ2-7, reads DVKVTQSSRYLVKRTGEKVFLECVQDMDHENMFWYRQDPGLGLRLIYFSYDVKMKEKGDIPEGYSVSREKKERFSLILESASTNQTSMYLCASSLRDREAYEQYFGPGTRLTVT.

As for this clone: The same CDR3 is also encoded by other DNA sequences in this sample. The V gene is TRBV28, the J gene TRBJ1-2, with TRBD1 matching 8 bases. There are 13 residues in the CDR3. From germline, CDR1 is MDHEN and CDR2 SYDVKM. V shed 6 bases, J shed 5 bases, and the junction held 5 bases outside the gene matches. The CDR3, as DNA: TGTGCCAGCAGCCTCGGACAGGGATATGGCTACACCTTC. This codes for CASSLGQGYGYTF.

This clone appeared a single time. The chain is built from TRBV19 and TRBJ2-3, with 7 nucleotides matching TRBD2. CDR3 length: 14 amino acids. The V and J ends lost 2 bases and 7 bases, in that order; junction bases with no gene match: 6. The germline V gene encodes CDR1 LNHDA and CDR2 SQIVND (reference sequence). The CDR3: CASSISLAEHTQYF. The CDR3 DNA reads TGTGCCAGTAGTATATCCCTAGCGGAACATACGCAGTATTTT.

This clone was seen only once. V gene TRBV11-1 combines with J gene TRBJ2-2; possibly TRBD1 for D (6 bases). Trimming removed 5 bases at V and 1 base at J, with 8 bases between. The length of the CDR3 is 14 residues. Per germline, CDR1 SGHAT and CDR2 FQDESV (reference sequence). Here the CDR3 reads CASSRQVNTGELFF. CDR3 in DNA: TGTGCCAGCAGCAGACAGGTGAACACCGGGGAGCTGTTTTTT.

V is TRBV25-1 and J is TRBJ1-2, with 12 positions matching TRBD1. Looked up from germline, CDR1 is MGHDK and CDR2 is SYGVNS. Trimming cost V 5 bases and J 4 bases; bases outside gene matches: 14. The CDR3 spans 18 residues. CDR3 residues: CASSNAGTGGAGSYGYTF. CDR3 DNA: TGTGCCAGCAGTAATGCCGGGACAGGGGGCGCCGGAAGCTATGGCTACACCTTC.

The V and J genes are TRBV7-9 and TRBJ2-2, with a possible D match to TRBD1 (6 bases). V was clipped by 2 bases and J by 5 bases, with 12 bases between them. CDR3 size: 15 residues. CDR1 SEHNR and CDR2 FQNEAQ come from the germline V gene (reference sequence). This CDR3 reads CASSLPGVRTGELFF. The CDR3, as DNA: TGTGCCAGCAGCTTACCAGGGGTTCGAACCGGGGAGCTGTTTTTT.

The gene calls are TRBV12-3 or TRBV12-4 and TRBJ1-1; D possibly corresponds to TRBD1 (6 bases). The CDR3 extends over 13 amino acids. The V end lost 1 base, the J end lost 8 bases, and 11 bases lay between the germline ends. The CDR3 loop reads CASSLGGTREAFF. The CDR3 DNA reads as TGTGCCAGCAGTTTAGGTGGGACACGCGAAGCTTTCTTT.

The gene calls are TRBV6-5 and TRBJ1-5, with D possibly being TRBD1 (6 bases). The V and J ends lost 6 bases and 3 bases respectively, with 15 bases between them. The CDR3 spans 15 residues. From germline, CDR1 is MNHEY and CDR2 SVGAGI. The CDR3 spells CASSFPGTLNQPQHF. DNA of the CDR3: TGTGCCAGCAGCTTCCCCGGGACACTCAATCAGCCCCAGCATTTT.